This is a list of T cell receptor beta chains from one sample in a study of cytomegalovirus exposure and HLA in healthy donors. Assay used: immunoSEQ multiplex PCR; TCRdb lists only in-frame clones, some missing. The sample lists about 190,000 clones, around 67% occurring once. Sequenced input: PBMCs. Receptor source: a woman aged 30 to 39 in good health and CMV-seropositive. Both conserved end residues are part of each CDR3. D genes are given only for firm matches. A row's size may be missing; if present it is once, few, many or a size class.

V	size	J	D	DNA	CDR3
TRBV18	NA	TRBJ2-7	TRBD2	TGTGCCAGCTCACCTAGCGGGGGCACCTACGAGCAGTACTTC	CASSPSGGTYEQYF
TRBV2	NA	TRBJ1-5	NA	TGTGCCAGCCTTGAGGGAGGGGGATATCAGCCCCAGCATTTT	CASLEGGGYQPQHF
TRBV27	NA	TRBJ2-7	TRBD1	TGTGCCAGCAGGCGGTTGGGACAGGGGGCCTACGAGCAGTACTTC	CASRRLGQGAYEQYF
TRBV5-1	NA	TRBJ2-1	TRBD2	TGCGCCAGCCGCCTAGCGGGGGGGAGCTCCTACAATGAGCAGTTCTTC	CASRLAGGSSYNEQFF
TRBV5-1	NA	TRBJ2-1	TRBD2	TGCGCCAGCAGCTTGAATACGGGAGGGTACAATGAGCAGTTCTTC	CASSLNTGGYNEQFF
TRBV5-1	few	TRBJ2-7	TRBD2	TGCGCCAGCAGCTTGGAACTAGCGGGAGAAATCCAGTACGAGCAGTACTTC	CASSLELAGEIQYEQYF
TRBV6-5	NA	TRBJ2-3	NA	TGTGCCAGCAGTTACGGGCTCGCCACAGATACGCAGTATTTT	CASSYGLATDTQYF
TRBV20-1	NA	TRBJ2-7	NA	TGCAGTCCATTCCAGGACGAGCAGTACTTC	CSPFQDEQYF
TRBV7-9	NA	TRBJ2-7	TRBD2	TGTGCCAGCAGTACTAGCGGGAGGGGGCCCTACGAGCAGTACTTC	CASSTSGRGPYEQYF
TRBV5-1	few	TRBJ2-3	NA	TGCGCCAGCAGCTTGGCGAGCACAGATACGCAGTATTTT	CASSLASTDTQYF
TRBV19	NA	TRBJ2-1	NA	TGTGCCAGTAGTACCCCAGGTGGGAGAAATGAGCAGTTCTTC	CASSTPGGRNEQFF
TRBV2	few	TRBJ2-3	NA	TGTGCCAGCTCCACCGAGGATACGCAGTATTTT	CASSTEDTQYF
TRBV9	NA	TRBJ2-1	TRBD2	TGTGCCAGCAGCGCCGGACTAGCGGCCTACAATGAGCAGTTCTTC	CASSAGLAAYNEQFF
TRBV6-6	once	TRBJ1-3	TRBD1	TGTGCCAGCAGTCCGGATTGGACAGGCTCTGGAAACACCATATATTTT	CASSPDWTGSGNTIYF